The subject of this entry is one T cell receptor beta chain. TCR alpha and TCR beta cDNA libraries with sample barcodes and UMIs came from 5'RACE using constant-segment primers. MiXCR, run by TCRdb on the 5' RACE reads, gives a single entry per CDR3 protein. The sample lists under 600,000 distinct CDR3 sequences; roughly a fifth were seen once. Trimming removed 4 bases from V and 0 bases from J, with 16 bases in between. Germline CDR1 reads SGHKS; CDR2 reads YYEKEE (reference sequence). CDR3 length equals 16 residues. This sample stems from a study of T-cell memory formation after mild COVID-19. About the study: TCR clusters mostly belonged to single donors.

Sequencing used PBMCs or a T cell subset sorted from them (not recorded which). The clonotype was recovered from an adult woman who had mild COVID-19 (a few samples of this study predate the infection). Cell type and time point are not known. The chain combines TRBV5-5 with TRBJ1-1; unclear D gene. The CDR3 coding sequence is TGTGCCAGCAGCCGCGGAGGTAATCGGATGAACACTGAAGCTTTCTTT. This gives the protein CASSRGGNRMNTEAFF.